The clone carrying this TCR beta chain was seen only a few times. Its matching antigen is unknown. The sample belongs to a study of blood T cells in healthy people across ages. General observations from the study: Not knowing donor CMV status may have confounded expanded clonotype changes. As age increased, TCR beta diversity per million T cells fell in a roughly linear fashion.

A J-beta primer mix and a sample-barcoded 5' primer were used in a second PCR of roughly 6 to 12 cycles. TCRdb recomputed calls from the 5' RACE reads with MiXCR, one row per CDR3 protein. The data show 780,000 or so distinct CDR3 sequences, more than 55% seen once. The V end was cut by 0 bases, the J end by 1 base, with 13 bases between. Germline CDR1 and CDR2: SGDLS and YYNGEE. There are 16 residues in the CDR3. Sequenced material: blood. V and J are TRBV9 and TRBJ1-1; D might be TRBD1 (6 bases). The TCR comes from a man aged 35-49 years in good health. The CDR3 spells CASSVGSGQKNTEAFF. Here the CDR3 DNA reads TGTGCCAGCAGCGTAGGGAGTGGACAGAAGAACACTGAAGCTTTCTTT.